A selection of T cell receptor beta chains follows, all from one sample in a study of shared clonotypes between healthy human individuals. Profiling relied on immunoSEQ multiplex PCR, and the TCRdb table lists in-frame clones only, not all of them. In the table there are more than 2 million clones, approximately 95% of which are singletons. Sequencing was performed on naive CD4+ T cells sorted from blood. The receptors were gathered from a man younger than 30 in good health. CDR3s include the opening cysteine and the closing phenylalanine or tryptophan. The D gene is left open where the match is weak. Clone sizes are given selectively: once, few, many, or a class where the clone is expanded.

v_call	clone_size	j_call	d_call	cdr3_nt	cdr3_aa
TRBV30	.	TRBJ1-6	.	TGTGCCTGGCGGCCCGACCGTATTTCACCCCTCCACTTT	CAWRPDRISPLHF
TRBV28	.	TRBJ1-6	TRBD1	TGTGCCAGCAATACCGTCGGGACAGCTACTCCGTGGTCACCCCTCCACTTT	CASNTVGTATPWSPLHF
TRBV12-5	.	TRBJ2-1	TRBD2	TGTGCTAGTGTTTCGGGTAGCGGGAACCCGTCCTACAATGAGCAGTTCTTC	CASVSGSGNPSYNEQFF
TRBV2	.	TRBJ1-2	.	TGTGCCAGCAGTGGGGAGGGGAGGCCTAACTATGGCTACACCTTC	CASSGEGRPNYGYTF
TRBV18	.	TRBJ2-2	.	TGTGCCAGCTCATCTCAGGGTCCCGGGGAGCTGTTTTTT	CASSSQGPGELFF
TRBV30	.	TRBJ2-2	TRBD2	TGTGCCTGGAATGCCCTAGCGGGAGGAAACACCGGGGAGCTGTTTTTT	CAWNALAGGNTGELFF
TRBV7-9	.	TRBJ1-1	.	TGTGCCAGCGCGATGTCCTCCGTGGTTGGTGTCACTGAAGCTTTCTTT	CASAMSSVVGVTEAFF
TRBV6-1	.	TRBJ2-2	.	TGTGCCAGCAGTGAAGCGATCCAGCTAGCGCGGACCGGGGAGCTGTTTTTT	CASSEAIQLARTGELFF
TRBV15	.	TRBJ2-7	TRBD2	TGTGCCACCAGCAGGTTGGGGGGAGGGTCCTACGAGCAGTACTTC	CATSRLGGGSYEQYF
TRBV10-1	.	TRBJ1-1	.	TGCGCCAGCAGTGAGTCGAACAAGGGTCAGACTGAAGCTTTCTTT	CASSESNKGQTEAFF
TRBV19	.	TRBJ1-5	.	TGTGCCACCAGCTGGGGAGAAGGTCAGCCCCAGCATTTT	CATSWGEGQPQHF
TRBV7-8	once	TRBJ1-1	.	TGTGCCAGCAGCTTAGACCCACAGTTTGGAACTGAAGCTTTCTTT	CASSLDPQFGTEAFF
TRBV6-1	.	TRBJ1-5	.	TGTGCCAGCAGTGAAGTCAGGGCCATGGAGCCCCAGCATTTT	CASSEVRAMEPQHF
TRBV11-3	.	TRBJ2-1	TRBD1	TGTGCCAGCAGTCTCCGGGACAGCTCCTACAATGAGCAGTTCTTC	CASSLRDSSYNEQFF
TRBV5-1	.	TRBJ2-1	.	TGCGCCAGCAGCCCCGCGGGGTTAGCCGGGGGGCCAATATCCTACAATGAGCAGTTCTTC	CASSPAGLAGGPISYNEQFF
TRBV5-1	.	TRBJ1-5	.	TGCGCCAGCAGCCCGACAGTCAATAGCAATCAGCCCCAGCATTTT	CASSPTVNSNQPQHF
TRBV2	.	TRBJ2-5	TRBD1	TGTGCCAGCAGTGCCGGGACAGGGGCAAAGACCCAGTACTTC	CASSAGTGAKTQYF
TRBV2	.	TRBJ1-3	.	TGTGCCAGCAGTGTTGGGCAGGTCGGCGACACCATATATTTT	CASSVGQVGDTIYF
TRBV5-4	.	TRBJ2-7	.	TGTGCCACGCAGGGGAATGGTGACGAGCAGTACTTC	CATQGNGDEQYF
TRBV10-3	.	TRBJ2-5	.	TGTGCCATCAGTGAGTCGGCACAAGAGACCCAGTACTTC	CAISESAQETQYF
TRBV7-2	.	TRBJ1-2	TRBD1	TGTGCCAGCAGCTTCGGACAGGGGGAGTATGGCTACACCTTC	CASSFGQGEYGYTF